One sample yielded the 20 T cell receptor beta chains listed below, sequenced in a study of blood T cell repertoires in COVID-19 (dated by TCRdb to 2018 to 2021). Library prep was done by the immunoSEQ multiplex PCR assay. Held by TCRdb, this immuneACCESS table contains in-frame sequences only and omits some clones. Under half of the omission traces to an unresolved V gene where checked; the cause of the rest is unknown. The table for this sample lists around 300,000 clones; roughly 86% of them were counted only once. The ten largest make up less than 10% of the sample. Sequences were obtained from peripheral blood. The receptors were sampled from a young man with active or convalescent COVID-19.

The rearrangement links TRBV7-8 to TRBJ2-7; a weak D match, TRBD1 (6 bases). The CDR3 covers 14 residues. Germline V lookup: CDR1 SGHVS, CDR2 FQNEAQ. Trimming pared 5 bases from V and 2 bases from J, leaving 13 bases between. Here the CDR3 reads CASSLQQGTYEQYF. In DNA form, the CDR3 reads TGTGCCAGCAGCCTACAACAGGGTACCTACGAGCAGTACTTC.

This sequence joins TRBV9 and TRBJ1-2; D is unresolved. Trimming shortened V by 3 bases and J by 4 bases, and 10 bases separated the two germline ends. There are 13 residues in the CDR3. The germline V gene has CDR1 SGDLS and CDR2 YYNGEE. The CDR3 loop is CASSARLGYGYTF. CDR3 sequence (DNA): TGTGCCAGCAGCGCTAGGTTGGGCTATGGCTACACCTTC.

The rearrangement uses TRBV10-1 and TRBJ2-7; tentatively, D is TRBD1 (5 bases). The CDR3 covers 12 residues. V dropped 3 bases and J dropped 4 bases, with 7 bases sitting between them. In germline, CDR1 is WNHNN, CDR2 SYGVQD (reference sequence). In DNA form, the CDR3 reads TGCGCCAGCAGTGAAACAGGATACGAGCAGTACTTC. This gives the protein CASSETGYEQYF.

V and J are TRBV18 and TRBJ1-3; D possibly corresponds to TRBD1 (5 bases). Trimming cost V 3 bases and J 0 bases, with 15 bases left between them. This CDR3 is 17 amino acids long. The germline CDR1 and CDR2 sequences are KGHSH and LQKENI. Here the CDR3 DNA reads TGTGCCAGCTCACCGGGACTGGACACGAGCTCTGGAAACACCATATATTTT. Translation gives CASSPGLDTSSGNTIYF.

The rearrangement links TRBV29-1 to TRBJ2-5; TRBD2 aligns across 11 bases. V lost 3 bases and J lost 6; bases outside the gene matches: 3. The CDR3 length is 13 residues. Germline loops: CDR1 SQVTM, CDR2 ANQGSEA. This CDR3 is CSVETSGIQTQYF. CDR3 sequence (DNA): TGCAGCGTTGAGACTAGCGGGATCCAGACCCAGTACTTC.

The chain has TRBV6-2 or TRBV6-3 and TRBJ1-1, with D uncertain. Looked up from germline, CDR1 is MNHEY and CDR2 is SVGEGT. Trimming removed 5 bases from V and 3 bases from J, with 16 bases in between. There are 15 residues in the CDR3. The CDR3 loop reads CASSGLVNFDTEAFF. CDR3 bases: TGTGCCAGCAGTGGGCTTGTAAACTTCGACACTGAAGCTTTCTTT.

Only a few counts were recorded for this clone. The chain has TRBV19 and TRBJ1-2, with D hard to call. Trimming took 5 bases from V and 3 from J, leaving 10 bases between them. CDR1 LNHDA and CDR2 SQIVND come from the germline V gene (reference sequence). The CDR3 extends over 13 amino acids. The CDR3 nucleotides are TGTGCCAGTAGTCCTCGGGGAGACTATGGCTACACCTTC. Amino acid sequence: CASSPRGDYGYTF.

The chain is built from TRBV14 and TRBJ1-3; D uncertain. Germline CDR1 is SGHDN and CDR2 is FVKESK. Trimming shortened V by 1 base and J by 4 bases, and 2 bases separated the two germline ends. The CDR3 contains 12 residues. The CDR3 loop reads CASSQVGNTIYF. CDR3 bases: TGTGCCAGCAGCCAAGTAGGAAACACCATATATTTT.

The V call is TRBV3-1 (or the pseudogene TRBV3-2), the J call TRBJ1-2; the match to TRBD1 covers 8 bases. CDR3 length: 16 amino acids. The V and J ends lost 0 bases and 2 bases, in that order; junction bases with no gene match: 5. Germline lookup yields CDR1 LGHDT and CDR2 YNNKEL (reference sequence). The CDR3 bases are TGTGCCAGCAGCCAAGACGCAGGGGGCGGGAACTATGGCTACACCTTC. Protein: CASSQDAGGGNYGYTF.

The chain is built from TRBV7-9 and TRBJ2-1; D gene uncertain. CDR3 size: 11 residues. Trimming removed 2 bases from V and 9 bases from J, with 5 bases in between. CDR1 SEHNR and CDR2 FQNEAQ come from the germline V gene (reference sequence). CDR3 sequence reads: CASSLTPEQFF. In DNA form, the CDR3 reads TGTGCCAGCAGCTTAACTCCTGAGCAGTTCTTC.

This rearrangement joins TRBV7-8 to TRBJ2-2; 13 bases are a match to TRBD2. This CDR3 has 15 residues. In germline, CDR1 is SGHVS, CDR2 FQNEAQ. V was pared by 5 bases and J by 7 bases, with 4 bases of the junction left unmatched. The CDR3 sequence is CASSRTSGGHGELFF. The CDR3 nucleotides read TGTGCCAGCAGCAGGACTAGCGGGGGTCACGGGGAGCTGTTTTTT.

The CDR3 sequence: CASSQDRETGELFF. Written as DNA, the CDR3 is TGCGCCAGCAGCCAAGATCGCGAGACCGGGGAGCTGTTTTTT. The chain carries TRBV4-3 and TRBJ2-2; no definite D call. Germline loops: CDR1 LGHNA, CDR2 YSLEER. CDR3 length: 14 amino acids. V was trimmed by 0 bases and J by 5 bases, leaving 7 bases between them.

The DNA for the CDR3 is TGTGCCAGCAGCGCGGGAGACGGGGCCGGGGAGCTGTTTTTT. Protein sequence: CASSAGDGAGELFF. V usage is TRBV11-3 and J usage is TRBJ2-2, with TRBD2 matching over 7 bases. J was trimmed by 6 bases and V by 5 bases; bases with no gene match: 6. Germline CDR1 reads SGHNT; CDR2 reads YENEEA. CDR3 length equals 14 residues.

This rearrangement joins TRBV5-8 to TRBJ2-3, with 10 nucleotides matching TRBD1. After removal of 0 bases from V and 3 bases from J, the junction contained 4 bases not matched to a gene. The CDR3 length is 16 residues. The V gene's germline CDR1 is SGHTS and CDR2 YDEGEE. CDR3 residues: CASSLGTGQGTDTQYF. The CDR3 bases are TGTGCCAGCAGCTTGGGGACGGGACAGGGGACAGATACGCAGTATTTT.

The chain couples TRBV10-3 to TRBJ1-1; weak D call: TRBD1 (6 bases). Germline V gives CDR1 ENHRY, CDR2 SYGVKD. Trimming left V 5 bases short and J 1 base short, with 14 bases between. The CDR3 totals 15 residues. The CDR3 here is CAISQTGRGNTEAFF. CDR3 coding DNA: TGTGCCATCAGTCAAACAGGGAGGGGGAACACTGAAGCTTTCTTT.

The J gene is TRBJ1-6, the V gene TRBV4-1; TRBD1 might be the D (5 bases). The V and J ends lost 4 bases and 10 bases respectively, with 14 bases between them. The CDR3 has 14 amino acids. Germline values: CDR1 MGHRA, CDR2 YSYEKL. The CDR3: CASSPGGGGSPLHF. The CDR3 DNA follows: TGCGCCAGCAGCCCTGGCGGGGGGGGATCACCCCTCCACTTT.

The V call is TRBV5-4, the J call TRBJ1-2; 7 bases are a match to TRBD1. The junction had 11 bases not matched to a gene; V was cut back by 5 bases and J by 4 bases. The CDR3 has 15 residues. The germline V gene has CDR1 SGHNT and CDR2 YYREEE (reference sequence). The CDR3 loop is CASSWAPDRTYGYTF. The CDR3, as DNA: TGTGCCAGCAGTTGGGCGCCGGACAGGACCTATGGCTACACCTTC.

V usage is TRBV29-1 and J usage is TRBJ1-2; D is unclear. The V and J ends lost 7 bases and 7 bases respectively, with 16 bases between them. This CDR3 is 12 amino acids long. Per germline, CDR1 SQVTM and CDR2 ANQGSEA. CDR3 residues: CSGTFDRGGYTF. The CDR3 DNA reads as TGCAGCGGCACATTCGATAGAGGTGGCTACACCTTC.

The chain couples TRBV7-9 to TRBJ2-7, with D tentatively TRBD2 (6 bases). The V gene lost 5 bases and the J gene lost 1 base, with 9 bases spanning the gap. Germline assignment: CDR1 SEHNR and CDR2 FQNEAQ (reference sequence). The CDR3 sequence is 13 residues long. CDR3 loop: CASSRGASYEQYF. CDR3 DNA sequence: TGTGCCAGCAGCCGCGGGGCATCCTACGAGCAGTACTTC.

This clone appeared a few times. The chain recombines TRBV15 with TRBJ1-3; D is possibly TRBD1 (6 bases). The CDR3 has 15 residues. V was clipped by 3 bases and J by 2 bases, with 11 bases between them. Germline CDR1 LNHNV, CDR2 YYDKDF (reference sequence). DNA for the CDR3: TGTGCCACCAGCAGTAACAGGGAAACTGGAAACACCATATATTTT. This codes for CATSSNRETGNTIYF.